These 11 T cell receptor beta chains originate from one sample sequenced in a study of blood T cell repertoires in COVID-19. Assay: immunoSEQ multiplex PCR; the TCRdb copy retains only in-frame clones and omits some. The table has about 400,000 clones, 85% to 90% seen once. The sample comprised PBMCs or T cells enriched from blood (not recorded which). All receptors derive from a young woman who had recovered from COVID-19.

The rearrangement joins TRBV6-4 to TRBJ2-1; 9 positions match TRBD2. Germline CDR1 MRHNA, CDR2 SNTAGT. The CDR3 extends over 15 amino acids. Germline trimming cut 5 bases from V and 1 base from J; bases unmatched to any gene: 3. Here the CDR3 reads CASSPTSGSYNEQFF. The CDR3 bases are TGTGCCAGCAGTCCCACTAGCGGGTCCTACAATGAGCAGTTCTTC.

V gene TRBV15 combines with J gene TRBJ2-7; D is possibly TRBD2 (7 bases). Germline values: CDR1 LNHNV, CDR2 YYDKDF (reference sequence). This CDR3 spans 15 amino acids. Trimming took 5 bases from V and 2 from J, leaving 16 bases between them. CDR3 region: CATSQPSGGPYEQYF. For the CDR3, the DNA is TGTGCCACCAGCCAGCCCTCGGGGGGCCCCTACGAGCAGTACTTC.

The genes are TRBV27 and TRBJ2-7, with D uncertain. Germline V lookup: CDR1 MNHEY, CDR2 SMNVEV (reference sequence). The CDR3 runs to 13 residues. Trimming pared 0 bases from V and 3 bases from J, leaving 6 bases between. The CDR3 protein is CASSLSRHYEQYF. DNA for the CDR3: TGTGCCAGCAGTTTATCCAGACACTACGAGCAGTACTTC.

This chain joins TRBV7-9 and TRBJ1-5; D remains unclear. The CDR3 loop spans 13 amino acids. V was pared by 7 bases and J by 6 bases, with 13 bases between. Per germline, CDR1 SEHNR and CDR2 FQNEAQ (reference sequence). The CDR3, as DNA: TGTGCCAGCACCACAGAGGGTGGTCAGCCCCAGCATTTT. It translates to CASTTEGGQPQHF.

V usage is TRBV5-4 and J usage is TRBJ1-1, with 7 bases aligning to TRBD1. The CDR3 has 15 amino acids. Germline V CDR1 and CDR2: SGHNT, YYREEE (reference sequence). V shed 2 bases, J shed 0 bases, and the junction held 4 bases outside the gene matches. The CDR3 DNA follows: TGTGCCAGCAGCTTACAGGGGTCCATGAACACTGAAGCTTTCTTT. Its protein is CASSLQGSMNTEAFF.

V gene TRBV7-9 combines with J gene TRBJ1-2, with 8 nucleotides matching TRBD1. Germline CDR1 is SEHNR and CDR2 is FQNEAQ (reference sequence). This CDR3 spans 14 amino acids. With 4 bases clipped from V and 8 bases from J, the junction kept 9 bases outside the gene matches. The CDR3: CASSSADRASGYTF. Written as DNA, the CDR3 is TGTGCCAGCAGCTCCGCGGACAGGGCAAGCGGCTACACCTTC.

The chain carries TRBV28 and TRBJ1-2, with a tentative D call TRBD1 (6 bases). The CDR3 consists of 16 residues. The ends were cut back, 6 bases at V and 8 bases at J, with 25 bases in the middle. Germline loops: CDR1 MDHEN, CDR2 SYDVKM. This chain's CDR3 is CASSLVLPQGPVGYTF. As DNA, the CDR3 is TGTGCCAGCAGCCTCGTCCTCCCTCAGGGGCCTGTGGGCTACACCTTC.

This chain links TRBV2 with TRBJ1-1; 7 bases fit TRBD1. Losses at the gene ends were 7 bases for V and 1 base for J; bases not matched to a gene: 3. The germline gives CDR1 SNHLY, CDR2 FYNNEI. The CDR3 contains 13 residues. This CDR3 reads CASKRQGNTEAFF. CDR3 nucleotides: TGTGCCAGCAAGCGACAGGGGAACACTGAAGCTTTCTTT. Full variable domain (remainder filled in from reference TRBV2 and TRBJ1-1): EPEVTQTPSHQVTQMGQEVILRCVPISNHLYFYWYRQILGQKVEFLVSFYNNEISEKSEIFDDQFSVERPDGSNFTLKIRSTKLEDSAMYFCASKRQGNTEAFFGQGTRLTVV.

This clone was detected once. The rearrangement links TRBV7-9 to TRBJ1-4; TRBD1 might be the D (5 bases). This CDR3 contains 14 residues. CDR1 is SEHNR, CDR2 FQNEAQ, per germline (reference sequence). The germline V and J ends were trimmed by 0 bases and 5 bases, with 7 bases remaining between them. The CDR3 protein is CASSLAQGNEKLFF. Here the CDR3 DNA reads TGTGCCAGCAGCTTAGCCCAGGGAAATGAAAAACTGTTTTTT.

On this clone: Within the sample, other DNA sequences also encode this same CDR3. The chain combines TRBV5-1 with TRBJ2-1; TRBD2 matches 11 bases. Germline V gene sequence: CDR1 SGHRS, CDR2 YFSETQ. Trimming took 1 base from V and 4 from J; bases not matched to a gene: 4. There are 16 residues in the CDR3. The CDR3 region has the DNA TGCGCCAGCAGCTTGAGGCTAGCGGGGGGTTACAATGAGCAGTTCTTC. It yields the protein CASSLRLAGGYNEQFF.

The chain employs TRBV3-1 (or the pseudogene TRBV3-2) and TRBJ1-2; possible D gene TRBD1, 5 bases. V was cut by 0 bases and J by 4 bases, with 12 bases left in between. The CDR3 is 15 residues long. Per germline, CDR1 LGHDT and CDR2 YNNKEL (reference sequence). The CDR3 sequence: CASSQDLGVGYGYTF. The CDR3 nucleotides are TGTGCCAGCAGCCAAGATTTAGGGGTTGGCTATGGCTACACCTTC.